The source of this T cell receptor beta chain is a study of T cells in Graves' hyperthyroidism and ophthalmopathy. To note about this clonotype: No antigen is known for it.

What was amplified from RNA transcripts were TCR beta CDR3 regions. The HTBI primer set was used in a first-round RT-PCR of the TCR CDR3. MiXCR, run by TCRdb on the multiplex PCR reads, gives a single entry per CDR3 protein. The sample includes 650,000 to 700,000 distinct CDR3 sequences, roughly a sixth of them seen just once. V dropped 0 bases and J dropped 2 bases, with 8 bases sitting between them. Germline V CDR1 and CDR2: SGHAT, FQNNGV. This CDR3 has 14 amino acids. The study, taken as a whole, reports: Most thyroid clonotypes expanded above 0.001 were also detected in blood.

Uncontrolled infection, other autoimmune disease, pregnancy or lactation disqualified patients from enrolment. Diagnoses were made from clinical symptoms, serum measures (thyroxine and TRAb), thyroid ultrasound and orbital computed tomography. The chain couples TRBV11-2 to TRBJ2-7; a weak D match, TRBD1 (6 bases). This receptor was identified in a man aged 50-59 years with Graves' hyperthyroidism. Sample: blood. CDR3 sequence: CASSLERTAYEQYF. As DNA, the CDR3 is TGTGCCAGCAGCTTAGAGAGGACAGCCTACGAGCAGTACTTC.